Each of the 11 T cell receptor beta chains below was sequenced from the same sample in a study of blood T cell repertoires in COVID-19. The table came from immunoSEQ multiplex PCR; TCRdb's copy has only in-frame clones and leaves some out. Of over 130,000 clones in the sample, around 87% were seen once. Sequenced: peripheral blood. These receptors all come from a human donor in a cohort sampled during active COVID-19.

The chain combines TRBV3-1 (or the pseudogene TRBV3-2) with TRBJ2-5; 9 bases match TRBD2. The trim removed 1 base at V and 5 bases at J, leaving 8 bases unmatched. This CDR3 comprises 16 residues. The germline V gene encodes CDR1 LGHDT and CDR2 YNNKEL (reference sequence). CDR3 in DNA: TGTGCCAGCAGCCAAGTGGCGGCGGGGGGGCTGGAGACCCAGTACTTC. It yields the protein CASSQVAAGGLETQYF.

The chain carries TRBV5-1 and TRBJ2-5, with D unclear. V was clipped by 3 bases and J by 5 bases, with 11 bases between them. The CDR3 runs to 13 residues. Germline V CDR1 and CDR2: SGHRS, YFSETQ. The chain's CDR3 is CASSSFLEETQYF. In nucleotides, the CDR3 is TGCGCCAGCAGCTCGTTTCTGGAGGAGACCCAGTACTTC.

The chain links TRBV5-1 to TRBJ2-1, with 8 nucleotides matching TRBD1. The V segment lost 4 bases and the J segment 8 bases; nucleotides outside the gene matches: 2. CDR1 SGHRS and CDR2 YFSETQ come from the germline V gene. This CDR3 has 12 residues. The CDR3 here is CASSPTGDEQFF. The CDR3 DNA is TGCGCCAGCAGCCCGACAGGGGATGAGCAGTTCTTC.

This clone was recorded once. The rearrangement uses TRBV19 and TRBJ2-4, with a possible D match to TRBD2 (6 bases). Looked up from germline, CDR1 is LNHDA and CDR2 is SQIVND (reference sequence). Deletions cut 7 bases from V and 7 bases from J, with 11 bases between. The CDR3 sequence is 12 residues long. CDR3 nucleotides: TGTGCCAGTAAAGGAGGAGGGAACATTCAGTACTTC. Protein: CASKGGGNIQYF.

This chain uses TRBV2 with TRBJ2-2; 10 bases are a match to TRBD2. This CDR3 has 16 residues. The J segment lost 1 base and the V segment lost 6 bases, leaving 5 bases of the junction unmatched. Germline-derived CDR1 and CDR2 are SNHLY and FYNNEI. The CDR3 loop reads CASRGASGGNTGELFF. The DNA for the CDR3 is TGTGCCAGCAGGGGCGCTAGCGGGGGGAACACCGGGGAGCTGTTTTTT.

Only one count was recorded for this clone. The rearrangement uses TRBV2 and TRBJ2-3; 7 bases map to TRBD2. CDR3 length: 15 amino acids. CDR1 SNHLY and CDR2 FYNNEI come from the germline V gene. With V trimmed by 4 bases and J by 2 bases, 6 bases remained unmatched. The DNA of the CDR3 is TGTGCCAGCAGTGTGGAAAGCGGGGACACAGATACGCAGTATTTT. Residues: CASSVESGDTDTQYF.

The chain is built from TRBV2 and TRBJ2-5; TRBD1 matches at 9 bases. The CDR3 extends over 16 amino acids. Germline V gene lookup returns CDR1 SNHLY and CDR2 FYNNEI. Losses at the gene ends were 1 base for V and 6 bases for J; bases not matched to a gene: 9. The CDR3, as DNA: TGTGCCAGCAGTGAAGTACAGGGGGCGAGGAAGAAGACCCAGTACTTC. Translated: CASSEVQGARKKTQYF. Filled out from reference TRBV2 and TRBJ2-5, the complete variable domain reads EPEVTQTPSHQVTQMGQEVILRCVPISNHLYFYWYRQILGQKVEFLVSFYNNEISEKSEIFDDQFSVERPDGSNFTLKIRSTKLEDSAMYFCASSEVQGARKKTQYFGPGTRLLVL.

This rearrangement joins TRBV12-5 to TRBJ2-6, with D perhaps matching TRBD1 (6 bases). The CDR3 runs 20 residues. Germline V gene data show CDR1 as LGHNT and CDR2 as FRNRAP. V gave up 2 bases and J gave up 1 base, with 21 bases separating them. The CDR3 DNA is TGTGCTAGTGGTTTGCGCCCCTCGAACAGGGAGTTTTCTGGGGCCAACGTCCTGACTTTC. Residues: CASGLRPSNREFSGANVLTF. Full variable domain (outside the CDR3, taken from reference TRBV12-5 and TRBJ2-6): DARVTQTPRHKVTEMGQEVTMRCQPILGHNTVFWYRQTMMQGLELLAYFRNRAPLDDSGMPKDRFSAEMPDATLATLKIQPSEPRDSAVYFCASGLRPSNREFSGANVLTFGAGSRLTVL.

V usage is TRBV4-1 and J usage is TRBJ2-3; no reliable D call. The CDR3 runs to 15 residues. Germline CDR1 and CDR2: MGHRA and YSYEKL. Trimming removed 0 bases from V and 5 bases from J, with 12 bases in between. CDR3 DNA sequence: TGCGCCAGCAGCCAAGATACCCTAATGTTAGATACGCAGTATTTT. It translates to CASSQDTLMLDTQYF.

Comment on this clone: Within the sample, other DNA sequences also encode this same CDR3. The chain is built from TRBV30 and TRBJ2-7; maybe TRBD2 (5 bases). Germline CDR1 GTSNPN, CDR2 SVGIG (reference sequence). The length of the CDR3 is 12 residues. V shed 2 bases and J shed 2 bases, with 7 bases lying between them. For the CDR3, the DNA is TGTGCCTGGAGTACGGGGACCTACGAGCAGTACTTC. Protein: CAWSTGTYEQYF.

This rearrangement joins TRBV16 to TRBJ2-3, with 8 bases lining up with TRBD2. In germline, CDR1 is KGHSY, CDR2 FQNENV. CDR3 length: 16 residues. Trimming at V came to 2 bases and at J to 8 bases, leaving 12 bases not matched to a gene. The CDR3 here is CASSQTSGSIRGTQYF. The CDR3 nucleotides read TGTGCCAGCAGCCAAACCAGCGGGAGTATCAGAGGTACGCAGTATTTT.